What follows is one T cell receptor beta chain and its context. The antigen remains unidentified. This sample stems from a study of T cell responses to AZD1222 COVID-19 vaccine. General study points: Just a handful of AZD1222 recipients tested seropositive at baseline. With dominance at 160-218 and 743-854, vaccine-associated CD4 TCRs spanned spike. Breadth and depth of Spike-specific TCRs rose after two AZD1222 doses.

The germline gives CDR1 SGHDT, CDR2 YYEEEE. The CDR3 covers 14 residues. The ends were cut back, 0 bases at V and 4 bases at J, with 8 bases in the middle. Clones were sequenced by immunoSEQ multiplex PCR, and TCRdb holds only the in-frame ones, with some missing. The table shows 250,000 to 300,000 clones, with around 92% occurring only once. Timing groups of about 4 and about 12 weeks for second doses were pooled. Sample: peripheral blood, taken 28 days after the second AZD1222 dose. V usage is TRBV5-6 and J usage is TRBJ1-5, with a weak D call TRBD1 (5 bases). The clonotype originates from an adult who received the AZD1222 COVID-19 vaccine. CDR3 region: CASSLAPGNQPQHF. The CDR3 DNA reads as TGTGCCAGCAGCTTGGCCCCAGGGAATCAGCCCCAGCATTTT.